The entry below describes one T cell receptor beta chain. As yet, its antigen is unknown. The assay was immunoSEQ multiplex PCR, and TCRdb's table has in-frame clones only and misses some. Of roughly 7,000 clones in the sample, 80% to 90% were seen once. This entry belongs to a study of follicular helper T cells after annual influenza vaccination. Study outcomes and limitations: Only roughly 10-23% of analyzed cells yielded productive TCRB sequences. Yearly vaccinations repeatedly recalled conserved clonotypes in ICOS+CD38+ cTfh.

Germline V CDR1 and CDR2: MDHEN, SYDVKM. Trimming took 6 bases from V and 4 from J; bases not matched to a gene: 5. This CDR3 has 15 residues. Sample time point: 2015-2016 season, 7 days after influenza vaccination. No donor had influenza vaccine in the prior 6 months; all lived in the community. Vaccine contraindications, substance abuse, HIV/AIDS, active malignancy and active illness excluded donors. The material sequenced was CXCR5- memory CD4+ T cells sorted from blood, taken 7 days after influenza vaccination. The chain has TRBV28 and TRBJ2-5, with 13 bases matching TRBD2. The sequence was obtained from an adult who received the influenza vaccine. CDR3 nucleotides: TGTGCCAGCAGCCCCGGACTAGCGGGAGTAGAGACCCAGTACTTC. It codes for CASSPGLAGVETQYF.